This entry concerns a single T cell receptor beta chain. What it binds is not known. This specimen comes from a study of T cells after yellow fever vaccination. Overall study: Those fractions that held only low numbers of cells were prepared using the SMART-Seq v4 Ultra Low Input RNA kit.

Germline CDR1 LNHDA, CDR2 SQIVND (reference sequence). Trimming stripped 6 bases from V and 3 bases from J, with 9 bases between. This CDR3 has 13 residues. Points from the study as a whole: CD4 and CD8 compartments shared a small share of clonotypes, likely from convergent recombination.

Universal primer sites and UMIs were introduced during 5'RACE template-switching synthesis of TCR cDNA. MiXCR, run by TCRdb on the 5' RACE reads, gives a single entry per CDR3 protein. The sample holds around 550,000 distinct CDR3 sequences; 15% to 20% are singletons and the top ten take approximately 14%. This TCR was sampled from a man under 40 who received the YFV17D yellow fever vaccine. The gene calls are TRBV19 and TRBJ2-1; maybe TRBD2 (6 bases). The sequencing used PBMCs, collected 15 days after the yellow fever booster vaccination. As DNA, the CDR3 is TGTGCCAGTAGGTCGGACTACTACAATGAGCAGTTCTTC. It yields the protein CASRSDYYNEQFF.